This T cell receptor beta chain is from a study of blood T cell repertoires in COVID-19. Study background: The origin of the acute and convalescent COVID-19 samples was the United States, Italy and Spain. The cDNA or gDNA used as material had been derived from T cells, B-cell-depleted T cells, or PBMCs.

This CDR3 comprises 14 residues. V was trimmed by 5 bases and J by 6 bases, leaving 16 bases between them. The germline CDR1 and CDR2 sequences are SEHNR and FQNEAQ (reference sequence). Original processing notes: Reference gene primer amplification in the assay estimated nucleated cell counts. The data were produced by immunoSEQ multiplex PCR, yet TCRdb's version contains in-frame clones alone and is incomplete. V and J calls and clone size follow that table, whereas D and trimming were derived from the DNA. The data show 120,000 to 150,000 clones, around four fifths seen once. The specimen was peripheral blood. V is TRBV7-9 and J is TRBJ1-1; TRBD1 might be the D (5 bases). This TCR was sampled from a human donor in a cohort sampled during active COVID-19. CDR3 DNA: TGTGCCAGCAGCCGAACCCACGAAGGGGCTGAAGCTTTCTTT. The encoded protein is CASSRTHEGAEAFF.